Listed below are T cell receptor beta chains from one sample, sequenced in a study of graft-versus-host responses after intestinal transplantation. These receptors have no identified antigens. The repertoire was sequenced with immunoSEQ multiplex PCR; TCRdb's copy has only in-frame clones and lacks some. The table has about 90,000 clones, 85% to 95% seen once. Sample: unstimulated CD8+ T cells sorted from spleen or lymph node cells, taken before transplant. These receptors came from a human donor who was the organ donor for an intestinal transplant. Both conserved end residues are part of each CDR3.

V	J	CDR3
TRBV2	TRBJ2-2	CASSELAVGELFF
TRBV29-1	TRBJ1-1	CSVSGSETFF
TRBV7-9	TRBJ2-7	CASSFAAGDPYEQYF
TRBV15	TRBJ2-1	CATSRAGGSYNEQFF
TRBV19	TRBJ1-2	CASSPRTGYGDYTF
TRBV4-2	TRBJ2-5	CASSQESLVETQYF
TRBV4-1	TRBJ2-1	CASSQAVARGYEQFF
TRBV19	TRBJ2-1	CASSLLAGANNEQFF
TRBV28	TRBJ1-1	CASSPNRQGWAFF
TRBV7-9	TRBJ1-3	CASSWLTGSGNTIYF
TRBV5-6	TRBJ2-7	CASSYGTDYEQYF
TRBV7-2	TRBJ2-2	CASSFGGTSGGNTGELFF
TRBV4-1	TRBJ2-7	CASHAPKGDLYEQYF
TRBV6-5	TRBJ1-2	CASSYSADYGYTF
TRBV30	TRBJ1-5	CAFATGTGTQPQHF
TRBV19	TRBJ1-1	CASSSMDRSDTEAFF
TRBV6-6	TRBJ2-1	CASSATSWYNEQFF
TRBV19	TRBJ1-1	CASSIDPQGTEAFF
TRBV5-1	TRBJ2-7	CASSLGQGQAIYEQYF
TRBV18	TRBJ2-5	CASSPPRGLQETQYF
TRBV4-3	TRBJ2-3	CASSQVAGSTDTQYF
TRBV7-9	TRBJ1-3	CASSLETTGRNTIYF
TRBV6-1	TRBJ2-5	CASSEVAGRIQETQYF
TRBV5-6	TRBJ2-6	CASSPGQRVSGANVLTF
TRBV28	TRBJ2-2	CASSIMGLAINTGELFF
TRBV28	TRBJ2-2	CASSPYTGELFF
TRBV11-2	TRBJ1-3	CASSLATYSGNTIYF
TRBV5-5	TRBJ1-2	CASSLPEGAYGYTF
TRBV7-9	TRBJ2-7	CASSSQSVYEQYF
TRBV9	TRBJ2-1	CASTSGGSHEQFF
TRBV19	TRBJ2-1	CASSPGTSVYNEQFF
TRBV7-9	TRBJ1-4	CASSLKGGRTNEKLFF
TRBV19	TRBJ1-1	CASSIDLGREGTEAFF
TRBV14	TRBJ2-7	CASSQVGRTGDNEQYF
TRBV7-8	TRBJ2-1	CASSPLTSGGLVEQFF
TRBV19	TRBJ1-1	CASSMEGETYTEAFF
TRBV21-1	TRBJ2-5	CASSKEAGNQETQYF
TRBV13	TRBJ1-6	CASSYTGRFSSYNSPLHF
TRBV19	TRBJ2-1	CASSIVQGSYNEQFF
TRBV21-1	TRBJ2-1	CASSSQSGQGIDDEQFF
TRBV29-1	TRBJ2-4	CSVATSAARRKNIQYF
TRBV7-9	TRBJ2-3	CASSSISNVAGDRADTQYF
TRBV13	TRBJ2-3	CASSLKRGGSQWNTDTQYF
TRBV30	TRBJ2-2	CAWSVAQGFGELFF
TRBV7-9	TRBJ2-6	CASSLLWRGANVLTF
TRBV13	TRBJ1-1	CASRPTPGQGGWGTEAFF
TRBV28	TRBJ2-7	CASSETGGYEQYF
TRBV19	TRBJ2-5	CASRTGETQYF
TRBV2	TRBJ2-1	CASIVGPGNLFF
TRBV7-9	TRBJ1-3	CATQGRGQDTIYF